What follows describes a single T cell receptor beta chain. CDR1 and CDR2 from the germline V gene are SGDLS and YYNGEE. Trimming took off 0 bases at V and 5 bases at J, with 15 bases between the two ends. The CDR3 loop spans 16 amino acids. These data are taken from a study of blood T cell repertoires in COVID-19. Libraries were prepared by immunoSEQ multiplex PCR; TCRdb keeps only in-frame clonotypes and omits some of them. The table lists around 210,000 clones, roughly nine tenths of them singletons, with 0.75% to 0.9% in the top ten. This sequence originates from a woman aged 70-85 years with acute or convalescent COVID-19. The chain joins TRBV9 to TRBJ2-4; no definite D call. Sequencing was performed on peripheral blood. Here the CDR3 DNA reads TGTGCCAGCAGCGTAGGGGCAGCTGGCTTAGAAAACATTCAGTACTTC. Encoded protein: CASSVGAAGLENIQYF.